This TCR beta chain was sequenced in a study of blood T cell repertoires in COVID-19. About the study: T cells, B-cell-depleted T cells, or PBMCs provided the cDNA or gDNA that served as material.

CDR1 and CDR2 (germline): MGHDK, SYGVNS. The CDR3 contains 14 residues. V dropped 6 bases and J dropped 11; count of bases not matched to a gene: 12. Using immunoSEQ multiplex PCR, the repertoire was profiled, and TCRdb retains in-frame clones only, with some absent. The sample carries some 240,000 clones, 80% to 95% recorded once. Seattle's cohort entered during active infection and was followed longitudinally. The chain recombines TRBV25-1 with TRBJ1-1, with 10 positions matching TRBD1. The sample was peripheral blood. This TCR was recovered from a man aged 55 to 70 with COVID-19, enrolled during active disease. The chain's CDR3 is CASRTGTGAPRAFF. CDR3 in DNA: TGTGCCAGCAGAACCGGGACAGGGGCCCCGAGGGCTTTCTTT.